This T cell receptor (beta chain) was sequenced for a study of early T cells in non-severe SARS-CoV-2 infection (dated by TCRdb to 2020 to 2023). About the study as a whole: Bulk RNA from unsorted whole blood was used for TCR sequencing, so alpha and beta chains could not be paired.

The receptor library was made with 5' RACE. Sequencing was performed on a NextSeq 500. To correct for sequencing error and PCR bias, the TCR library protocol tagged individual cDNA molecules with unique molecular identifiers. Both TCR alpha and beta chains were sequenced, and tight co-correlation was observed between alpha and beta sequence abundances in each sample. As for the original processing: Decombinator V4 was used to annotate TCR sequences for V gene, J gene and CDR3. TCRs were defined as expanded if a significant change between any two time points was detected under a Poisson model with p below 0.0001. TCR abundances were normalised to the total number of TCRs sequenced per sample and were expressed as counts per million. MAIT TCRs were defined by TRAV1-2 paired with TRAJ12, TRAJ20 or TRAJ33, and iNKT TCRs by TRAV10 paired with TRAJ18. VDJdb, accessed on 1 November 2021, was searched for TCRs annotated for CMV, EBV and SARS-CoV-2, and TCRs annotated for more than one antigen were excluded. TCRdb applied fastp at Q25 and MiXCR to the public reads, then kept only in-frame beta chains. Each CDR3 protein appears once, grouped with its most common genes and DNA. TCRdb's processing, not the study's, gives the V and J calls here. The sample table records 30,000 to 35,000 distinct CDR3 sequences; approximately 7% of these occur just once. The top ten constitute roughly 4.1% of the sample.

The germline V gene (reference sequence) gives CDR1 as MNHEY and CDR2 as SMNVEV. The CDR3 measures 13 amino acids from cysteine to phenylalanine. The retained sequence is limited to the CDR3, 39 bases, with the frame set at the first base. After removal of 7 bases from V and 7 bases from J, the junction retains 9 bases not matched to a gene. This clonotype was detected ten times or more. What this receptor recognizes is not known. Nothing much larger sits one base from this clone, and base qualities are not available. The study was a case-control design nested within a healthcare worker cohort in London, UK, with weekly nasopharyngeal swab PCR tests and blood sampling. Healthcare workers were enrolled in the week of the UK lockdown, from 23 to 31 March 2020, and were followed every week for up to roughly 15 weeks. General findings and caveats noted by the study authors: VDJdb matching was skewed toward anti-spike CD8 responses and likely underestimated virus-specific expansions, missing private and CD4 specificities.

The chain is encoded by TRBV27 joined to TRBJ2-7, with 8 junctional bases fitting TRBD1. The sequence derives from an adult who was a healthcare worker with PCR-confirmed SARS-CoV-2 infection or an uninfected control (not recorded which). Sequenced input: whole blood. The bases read TGTGCCAGCATTAACAGGGGGAATGGGGAGCAGTACTTC. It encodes CASINRGNGEQYF.